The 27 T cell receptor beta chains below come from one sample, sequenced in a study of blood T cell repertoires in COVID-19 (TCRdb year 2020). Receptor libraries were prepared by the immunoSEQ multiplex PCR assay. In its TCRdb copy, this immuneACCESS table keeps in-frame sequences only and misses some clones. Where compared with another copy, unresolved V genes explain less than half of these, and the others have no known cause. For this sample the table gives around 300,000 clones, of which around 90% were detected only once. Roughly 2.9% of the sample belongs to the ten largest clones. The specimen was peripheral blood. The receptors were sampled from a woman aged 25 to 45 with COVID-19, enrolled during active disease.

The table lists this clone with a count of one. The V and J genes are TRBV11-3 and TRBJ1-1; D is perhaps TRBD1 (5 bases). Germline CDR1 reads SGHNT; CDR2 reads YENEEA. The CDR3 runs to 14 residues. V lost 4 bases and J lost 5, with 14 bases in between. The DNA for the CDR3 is TGTGCCAGCAGCTCGACGACGGGGGGGACTGAAGCTTTCTTT. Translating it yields CASSSTTGGTEAFF.

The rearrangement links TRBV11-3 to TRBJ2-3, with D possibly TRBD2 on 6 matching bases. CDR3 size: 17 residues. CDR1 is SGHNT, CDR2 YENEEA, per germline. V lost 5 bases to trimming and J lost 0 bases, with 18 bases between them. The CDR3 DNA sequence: TGTGCCAGCAGCGAGAGGACTGGGGACTCTAGCACAGATACGCAGTATTTT. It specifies CASSERTGDSSTDTQYF.

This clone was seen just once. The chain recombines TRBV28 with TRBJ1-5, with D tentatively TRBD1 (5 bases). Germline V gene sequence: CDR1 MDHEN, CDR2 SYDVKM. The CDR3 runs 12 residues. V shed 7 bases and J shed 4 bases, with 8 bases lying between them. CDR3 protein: CASTGGNQPQHF. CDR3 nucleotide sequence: TGTGCCAGCACCGGGGGTAATCAGCCCCAGCATTTT.

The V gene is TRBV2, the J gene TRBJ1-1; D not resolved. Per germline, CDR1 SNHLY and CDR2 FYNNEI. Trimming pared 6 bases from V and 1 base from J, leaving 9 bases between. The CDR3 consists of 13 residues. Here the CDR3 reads CASREGENTEAFF. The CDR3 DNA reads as TGTGCCAGCAGGGAGGGAGAGAACACTGAAGCTTTCTTT.

The CDR3 DNA reads TGTGCCAGCAGGGGACAGGGGGTCGACACTGAAGCTTTCTTT. Amino acids: CASRGQGVDTEAFF. The chain couples TRBV6-6 to TRBJ1-1; the match to TRBD1 covers 11 bases. The junction had 3 bases not matched to a gene; V was cut back by 6 bases and J by 3 bases. The CDR3 totals 14 residues. In germline, CDR1 is MNHNY, CDR2 SVGAGI (reference sequence).

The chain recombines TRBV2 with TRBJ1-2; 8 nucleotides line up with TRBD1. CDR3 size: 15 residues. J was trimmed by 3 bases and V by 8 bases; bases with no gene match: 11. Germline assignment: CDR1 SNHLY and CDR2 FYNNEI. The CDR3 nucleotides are TGTGCCAGCTCCGGGACAGGTGATATGGACTATGGCTACACCTTC. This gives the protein CASSGTGDMDYGYTF.

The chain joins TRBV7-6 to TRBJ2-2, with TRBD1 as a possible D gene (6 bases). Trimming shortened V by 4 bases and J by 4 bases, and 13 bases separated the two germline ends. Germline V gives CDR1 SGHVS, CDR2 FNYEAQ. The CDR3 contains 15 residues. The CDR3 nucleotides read TGTGCCAGCAGCTCCGACAGGAGAACCACCGGGGAGCTGTTTTTT. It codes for CASSSDRRTTGELFF. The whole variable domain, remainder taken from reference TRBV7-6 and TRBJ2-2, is GAGVSQSPRYKVTKRGQDVALRCDPISGHVSLYWYRQALGQGPEFLTYFNYEAQQDKSGLPNDRFSAERPEGSISTLTIQRTEQRDSAMYRCASSSDRRTTGELFFGEGSRLTVL.

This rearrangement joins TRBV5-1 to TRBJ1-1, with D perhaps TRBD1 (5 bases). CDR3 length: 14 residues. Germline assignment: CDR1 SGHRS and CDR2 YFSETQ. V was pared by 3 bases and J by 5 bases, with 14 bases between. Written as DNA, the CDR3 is TGCGCCAGCAGCTCAAATACTCAGGGTACTGAAGCTTTCTTT. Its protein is CASSSNTQGTEAFF.

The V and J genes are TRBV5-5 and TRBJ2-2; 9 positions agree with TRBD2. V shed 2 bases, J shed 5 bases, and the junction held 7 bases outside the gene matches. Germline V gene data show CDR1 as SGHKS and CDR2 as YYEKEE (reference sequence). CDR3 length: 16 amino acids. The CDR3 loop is CASSLLAGAGTGELFF. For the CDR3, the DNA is TGTGCCAGCAGCTTACTAGCGGGTGCAGGGACCGGGGAGCTGTTTTTT.

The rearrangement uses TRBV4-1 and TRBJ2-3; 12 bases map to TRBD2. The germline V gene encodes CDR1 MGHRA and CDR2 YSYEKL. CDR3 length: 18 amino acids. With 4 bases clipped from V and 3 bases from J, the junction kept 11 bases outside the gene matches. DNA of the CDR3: TGCGCCAGCAGCCGAGATACCGGGACTAGCGGGTCTACAGATACGCAGTATTTT. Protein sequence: CASSRDTGTSGSTDTQYF.

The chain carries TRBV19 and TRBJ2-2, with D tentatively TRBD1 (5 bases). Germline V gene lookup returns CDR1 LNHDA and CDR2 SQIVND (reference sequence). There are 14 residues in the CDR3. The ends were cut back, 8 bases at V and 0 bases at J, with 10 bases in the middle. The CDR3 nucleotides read TGTGCCAGTGGGTACAGGACGAACACCGGGGAGCTGTTTTTT. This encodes CASGYRTNTGELFF.

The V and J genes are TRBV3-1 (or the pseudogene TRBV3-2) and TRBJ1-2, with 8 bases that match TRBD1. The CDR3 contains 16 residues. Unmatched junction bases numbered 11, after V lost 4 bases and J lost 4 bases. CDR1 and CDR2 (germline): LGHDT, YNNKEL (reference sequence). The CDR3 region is CASSPTSGQGGYGYTF. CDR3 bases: TGTGCCAGCAGCCCCACCTCCGGACAGGGCGGCTATGGCTACACCTTC.

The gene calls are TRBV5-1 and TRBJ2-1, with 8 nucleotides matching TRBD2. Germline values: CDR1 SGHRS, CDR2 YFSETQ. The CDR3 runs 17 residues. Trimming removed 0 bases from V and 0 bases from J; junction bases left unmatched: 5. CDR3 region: CASSLVAGGTSYNEQFF. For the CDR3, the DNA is TGCGCCAGCAGCTTGGTGGCGGGAGGTACCTCCTACAATGAGCAGTTCTTC.

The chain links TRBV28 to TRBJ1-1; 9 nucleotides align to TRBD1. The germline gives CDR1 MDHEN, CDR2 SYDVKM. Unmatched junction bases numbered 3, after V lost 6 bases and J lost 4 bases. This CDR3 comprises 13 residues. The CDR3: CASRDRGGTEAFF. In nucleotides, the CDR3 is TGTGCCAGCAGAGACAGGGGGGGCACTGAAGCTTTCTTT.

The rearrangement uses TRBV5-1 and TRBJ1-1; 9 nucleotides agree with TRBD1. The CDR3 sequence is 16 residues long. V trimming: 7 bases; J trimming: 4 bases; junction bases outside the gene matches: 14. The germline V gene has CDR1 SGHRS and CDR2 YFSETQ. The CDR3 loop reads CASLPGVGTGITEAFF. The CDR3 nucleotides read TGCGCCAGCTTACCTGGAGTCGGGACAGGGATCACTGAAGCTTTCTTT. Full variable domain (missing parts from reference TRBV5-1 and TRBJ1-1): KAGVTQTPRYLIKTRGQQVTLSCSPISGHRSVSWYQQTPGQGLQFLFEYFSETQRNKGNFPGRFSGRQFSNSRSEMNVSTLELGDSALYLCASLPGVGTGITEAFFGQGTRLTVV.

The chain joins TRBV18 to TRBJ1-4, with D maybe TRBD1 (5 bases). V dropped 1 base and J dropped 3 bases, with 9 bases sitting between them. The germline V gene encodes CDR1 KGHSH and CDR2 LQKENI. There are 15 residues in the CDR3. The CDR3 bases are TGTGCCAGCTCACCACTTCCAGGGTCTAATGAAAAACTGTTTTTT. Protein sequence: CASSPLPGSNEKLFF.

The DNA of the CDR3 is TGTGCCAGCAGCTTAGCGTGGATTTCTAGCAAACTGTTTTTT. Translating it yields CASSLAWISSKLFF. The rearrangement uses TRBV7-2 and TRBJ1-4; unclear D gene. Trimming stripped 0 bases from V and 11 bases from J, with 13 bases between. CDR1 and CDR2 from the germline V gene are SGHTA and FQGNSA. The CDR3 is made up of 14 amino acids.

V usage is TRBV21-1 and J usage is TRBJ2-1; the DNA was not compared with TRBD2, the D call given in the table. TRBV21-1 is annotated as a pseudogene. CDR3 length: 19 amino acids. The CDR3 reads CASSKGPTSSLAGGIEQFF. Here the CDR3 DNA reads TGTGCCAGCAGCAAAGGCCCCACCTCTTCCCTAGCGGGAGGAATTGAGCAGTTCTTC.

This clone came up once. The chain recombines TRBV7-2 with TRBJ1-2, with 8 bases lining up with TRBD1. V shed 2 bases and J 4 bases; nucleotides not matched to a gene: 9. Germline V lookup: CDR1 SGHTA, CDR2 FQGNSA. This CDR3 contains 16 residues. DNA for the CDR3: TGTGCCAGCAGCTTAACTACTGGGACAGGCTCCTATGGCTACACCTTC. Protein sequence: CASSLTTGTGSYGYTF.

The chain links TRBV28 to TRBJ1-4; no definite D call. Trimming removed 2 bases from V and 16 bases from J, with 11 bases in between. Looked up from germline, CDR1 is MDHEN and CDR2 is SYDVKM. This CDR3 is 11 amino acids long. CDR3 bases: TGTGCCAGCAGTTTAAATCGGGAACGGTTTTTT. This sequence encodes CASSLNRERFF.

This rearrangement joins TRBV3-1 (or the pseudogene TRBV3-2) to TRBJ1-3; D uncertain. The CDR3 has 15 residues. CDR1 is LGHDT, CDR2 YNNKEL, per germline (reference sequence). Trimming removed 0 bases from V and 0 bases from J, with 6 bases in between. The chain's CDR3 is CASSQDVSSGNTIYF. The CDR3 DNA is TGTGCCAGCAGCCAAGATGTGAGCTCTGGAAACACCATATATTTT.

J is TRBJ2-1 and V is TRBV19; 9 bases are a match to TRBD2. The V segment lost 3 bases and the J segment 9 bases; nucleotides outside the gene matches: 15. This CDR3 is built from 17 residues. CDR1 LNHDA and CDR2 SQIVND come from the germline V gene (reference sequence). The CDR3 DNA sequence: TGTGCCAGTAGTATGTTTGCTAGCGGGATAGGATCGGGTGAGCAGTTCTTC. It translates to CASSMFASGIGSGEQFF.

The CDR3 loop reads CASSQDLTGPQPQHF. As DNA, the CDR3 is TGTGCCAGCAGCCAAGATCTGACAGGGCCTCAGCCCCAGCATTTT. V gene TRBV4-2 combines with J gene TRBJ1-5, with TRBD1 matching over 7 bases. Germline V gene data show CDR1 as LGHNA and CDR2 as YNFKEQ. The CDR3 extends over 15 amino acids. The J segment lost 6 bases and the V segment lost 0 bases, leaving 5 bases of the junction unmatched.

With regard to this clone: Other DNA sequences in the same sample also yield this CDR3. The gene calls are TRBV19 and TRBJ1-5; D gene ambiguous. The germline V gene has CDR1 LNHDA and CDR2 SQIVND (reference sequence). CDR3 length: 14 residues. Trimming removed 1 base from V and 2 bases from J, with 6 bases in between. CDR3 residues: CASSIGQGNQPQHF. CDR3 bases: TGTGCCAGTAGTATAGGGCAGGGCAATCAGCCCCAGCATTTT.

The DNA for the CDR3 is TGTGCCAGCAGTTTACAGGGAAACTACAATGAGCAGTTCTTC. Translated: CASSLQGNYNEQFF. The chain links TRBV28 to TRBJ2-1, with D tentatively TRBD1 (5 bases). Germline CDR1 reads MDHEN; CDR2 reads SYDVKM. Trimming removed 2 bases at V and 3 bases at J, with 8 bases between. This CDR3 comprises 14 residues.

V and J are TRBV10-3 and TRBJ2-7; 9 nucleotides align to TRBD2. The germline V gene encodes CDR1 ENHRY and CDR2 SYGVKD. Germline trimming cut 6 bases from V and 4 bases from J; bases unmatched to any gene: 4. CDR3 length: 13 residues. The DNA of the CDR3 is TGTGCCATCAGAGAGACTAGCGGTTACGAGCAGTACTTC. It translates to CAIRETSGYEQYF.

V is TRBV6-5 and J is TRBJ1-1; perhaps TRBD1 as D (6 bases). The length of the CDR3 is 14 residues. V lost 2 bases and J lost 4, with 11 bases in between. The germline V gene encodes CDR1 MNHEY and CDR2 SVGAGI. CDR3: CASSYNTGFTEAFF. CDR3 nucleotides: TGTGCCAGCAGTTACAACACAGGGTTCACTGAAGCTTTCTTT.